Reported below is one T cell receptor beta chain. No antigen is known for it. J was trimmed by 1 base and V by 4 bases; bases with no gene match: 4. Germline V gene lookup returns CDR1 SGDLS and CDR2 YYNGEE. CDR3 length: 14 amino acids. The sample belongs to a study of radiation and T cells in renal cell carcinoma. General observations from the study: Irradiated tumors had higher TCR clonality than control tumors.

The treatment was: 15 Gy SBRT to primary tumor, nephrectomy 4 weeks later. Nephrectomy followed 15 Gy stereotactic body radiation by 4 weeks. Some clones are missing from TCRdb's copy, which holds only in-frame ones; the method was immunoSEQ multiplex PCR. The sample records about 16,000 clones, 50% being singletons. The genes are TRBV9 and TRBJ2-7, with TRBD2 identical over 8 bases. The receptor's source is a woman aged 55 to 70 with renal cell carcinoma. Specimen: tumor tissue, collected from a patient whose treatment included radiotherapy and nephrectomy. The chain's CDR3 is CASSPSSGSYEQYF. CDR3 coding DNA: TGTGCCAGCAGCCCCTCTAGCGGGTCCTACGAGCAGTACTTC. The full variable domain, completed using reference TRBV9 and TRBJ2-7, is DSGVTQTPKHLITATGQRVTLRCSPRSGDLSVYWYQQSLDQGLQFLIQYYNGEERAKGNILERFSAQQFPDLHSELNLSSLELGDSALYFCASSPSSGSYEQYFGPGTRLTVT.